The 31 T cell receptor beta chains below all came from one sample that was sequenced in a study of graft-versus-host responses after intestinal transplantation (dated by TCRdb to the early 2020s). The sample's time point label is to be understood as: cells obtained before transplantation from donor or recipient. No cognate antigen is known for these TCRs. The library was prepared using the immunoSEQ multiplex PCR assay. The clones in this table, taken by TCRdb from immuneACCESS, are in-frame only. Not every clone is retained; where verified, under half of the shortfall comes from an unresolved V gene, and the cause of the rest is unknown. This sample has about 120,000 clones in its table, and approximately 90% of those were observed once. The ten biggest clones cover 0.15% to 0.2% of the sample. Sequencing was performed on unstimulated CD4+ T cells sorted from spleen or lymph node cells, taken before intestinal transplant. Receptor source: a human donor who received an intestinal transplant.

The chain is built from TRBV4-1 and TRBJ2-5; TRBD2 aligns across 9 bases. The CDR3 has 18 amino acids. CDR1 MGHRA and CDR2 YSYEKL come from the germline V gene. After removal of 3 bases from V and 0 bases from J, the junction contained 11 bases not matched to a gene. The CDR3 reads CASSHGTSRGPYQETQYF. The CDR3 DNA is TGCGCCAGCAGCCACGGGACTAGCAGGGGACCGTACCAAGAGACCCAGTACTTC.

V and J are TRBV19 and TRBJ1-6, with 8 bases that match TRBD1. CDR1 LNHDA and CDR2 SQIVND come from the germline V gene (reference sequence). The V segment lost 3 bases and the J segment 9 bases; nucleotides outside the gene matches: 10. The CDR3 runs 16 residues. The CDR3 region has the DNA TGTGCCAGTAGTATGGCTCACAGGGGGACCGGTTCACCCCTCCACTTT. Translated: CASSMAHRGTGSPLHF.

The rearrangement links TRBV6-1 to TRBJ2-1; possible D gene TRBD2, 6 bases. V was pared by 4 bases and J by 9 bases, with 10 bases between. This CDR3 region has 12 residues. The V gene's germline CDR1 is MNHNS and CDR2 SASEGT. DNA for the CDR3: TGTGCCAGCAGTGGAGCCGGGGGTGAGCAGTTCTTC. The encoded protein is CASSGAGGEQFF.

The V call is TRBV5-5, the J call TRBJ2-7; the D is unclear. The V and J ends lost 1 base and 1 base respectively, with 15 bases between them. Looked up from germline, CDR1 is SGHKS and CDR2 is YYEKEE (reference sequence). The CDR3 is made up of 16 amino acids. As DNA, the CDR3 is TGTGCCAGCAGCTTGTCCCTTATGGGCTCGTCCTACGAGCAGTACTTC. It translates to CASSLSLMGSSYEQYF.

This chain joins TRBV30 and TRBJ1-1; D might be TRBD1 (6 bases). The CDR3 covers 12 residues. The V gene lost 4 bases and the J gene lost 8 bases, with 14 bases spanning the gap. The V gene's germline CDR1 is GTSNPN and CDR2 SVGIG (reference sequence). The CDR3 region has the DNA TGTGCCTGGAACTCACAGGGTTTGGAAGCTTTCTTT. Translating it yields CAWNSQGLEAFF.

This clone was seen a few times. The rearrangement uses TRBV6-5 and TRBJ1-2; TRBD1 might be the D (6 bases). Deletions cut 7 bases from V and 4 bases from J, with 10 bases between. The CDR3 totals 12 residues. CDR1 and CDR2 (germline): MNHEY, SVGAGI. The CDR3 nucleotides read TGTGCCAGCAAAGGGGGTACCTATGGCTACACCTTC. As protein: CASKGGTYGYTF.

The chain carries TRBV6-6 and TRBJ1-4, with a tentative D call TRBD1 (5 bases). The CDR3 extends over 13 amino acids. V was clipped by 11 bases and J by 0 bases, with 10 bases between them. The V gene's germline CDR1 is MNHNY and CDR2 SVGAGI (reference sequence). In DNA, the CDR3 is TGTGCCTCTGCAGGGACAACTAATGAAAAACTGTTTTTT. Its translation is CASAGTTNEKLFF.

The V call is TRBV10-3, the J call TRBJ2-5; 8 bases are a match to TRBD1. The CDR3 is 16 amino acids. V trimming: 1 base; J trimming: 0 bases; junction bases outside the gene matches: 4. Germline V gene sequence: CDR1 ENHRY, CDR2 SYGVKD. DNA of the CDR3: TGTGCCATCAGTGAGTACGGGACAGGTGACCAAGAGACCCAGTACTTC. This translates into CAISEYGTGDQETQYF.

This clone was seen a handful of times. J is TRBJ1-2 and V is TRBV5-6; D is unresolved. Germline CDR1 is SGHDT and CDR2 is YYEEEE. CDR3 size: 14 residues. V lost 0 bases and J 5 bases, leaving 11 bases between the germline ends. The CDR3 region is CASSLGRGAYGYTF. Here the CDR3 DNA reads TGTGCCAGCAGCTTGGGACGGGGAGCTTATGGCTACACCTTC.

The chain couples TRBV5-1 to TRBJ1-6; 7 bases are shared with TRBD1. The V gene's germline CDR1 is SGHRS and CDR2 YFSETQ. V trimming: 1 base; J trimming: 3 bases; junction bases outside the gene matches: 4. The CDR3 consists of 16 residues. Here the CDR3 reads CASSLKTGNYNSPLHF. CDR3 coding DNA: TGCGCCAGCAGCTTGAAGACAGGGAACTATAATTCACCCCTCCACTTT.

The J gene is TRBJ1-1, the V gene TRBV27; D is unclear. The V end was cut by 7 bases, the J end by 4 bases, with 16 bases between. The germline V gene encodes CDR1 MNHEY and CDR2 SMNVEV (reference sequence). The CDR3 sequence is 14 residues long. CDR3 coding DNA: TGTGCCAGCAAAACTAGAGCCTCGGTCACTGAAGCTTTCTTT. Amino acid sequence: CASKTRASVTEAFF.

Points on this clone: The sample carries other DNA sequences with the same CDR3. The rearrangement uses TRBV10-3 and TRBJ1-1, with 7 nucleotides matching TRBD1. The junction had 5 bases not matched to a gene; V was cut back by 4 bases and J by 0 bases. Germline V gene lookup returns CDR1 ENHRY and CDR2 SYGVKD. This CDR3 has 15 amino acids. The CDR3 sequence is CAISGGTAMNTEAFF. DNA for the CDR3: TGTGCCATCAGTGGTGGGACAGCCATGAACACTGAAGCTTTCTTT.

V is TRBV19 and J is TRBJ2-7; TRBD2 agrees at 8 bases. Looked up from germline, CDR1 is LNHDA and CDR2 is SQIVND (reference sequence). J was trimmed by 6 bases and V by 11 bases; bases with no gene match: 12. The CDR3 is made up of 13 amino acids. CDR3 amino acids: CASQRRGEFEQYF. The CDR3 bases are TGTGCCTCTCAGCGGCGGGGGGAGTTCGAGCAGTACTTC.

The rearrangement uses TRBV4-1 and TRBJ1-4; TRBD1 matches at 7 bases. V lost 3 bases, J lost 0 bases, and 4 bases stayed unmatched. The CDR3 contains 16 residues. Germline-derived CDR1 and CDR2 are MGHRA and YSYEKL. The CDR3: CASSHRQGATNEKLFF. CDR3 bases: TGCGCCAGCAGCCACCGACAGGGCGCAACTAATGAAAAACTGTTTTTT.

CDR3 nucleotide sequence: TGTGCCAGCAGCTCAACTGTCGAGCAGTACTTC. It specifies CASSSTVEQYF. V and J are TRBV7-9 and TRBJ2-7; D is unresolved. The germline V gene has CDR1 SEHNR and CDR2 FQNEAQ (reference sequence). CDR3 length equals 11 residues. The V gene lost 4 bases and the J gene lost 6 bases, with 7 bases spanning the gap.

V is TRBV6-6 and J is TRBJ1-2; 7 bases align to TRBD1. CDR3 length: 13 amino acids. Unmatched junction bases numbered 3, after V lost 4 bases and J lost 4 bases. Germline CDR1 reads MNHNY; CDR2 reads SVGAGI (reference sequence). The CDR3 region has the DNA TGTGCCAGCAGTTCACAGGGGTTCTATGGCTACACCTTC. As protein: CASSSQGFYGYTF.

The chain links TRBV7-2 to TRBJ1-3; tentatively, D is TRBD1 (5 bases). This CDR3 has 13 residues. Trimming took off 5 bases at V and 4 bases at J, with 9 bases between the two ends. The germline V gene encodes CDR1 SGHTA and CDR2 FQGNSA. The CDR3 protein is CASSMHRGNTIYF. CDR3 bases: TGTGCCAGCAGCATGCACAGGGGAAACACCATATATTTT.

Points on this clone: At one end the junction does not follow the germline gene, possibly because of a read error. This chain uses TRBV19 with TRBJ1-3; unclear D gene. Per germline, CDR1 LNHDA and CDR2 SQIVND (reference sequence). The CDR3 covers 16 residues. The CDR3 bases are TGTGCCAGTAGTTTAGAGTTGGCGGGGACTGGAAACACCATATATTTT. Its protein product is CASSLELAGTGNTIYF.

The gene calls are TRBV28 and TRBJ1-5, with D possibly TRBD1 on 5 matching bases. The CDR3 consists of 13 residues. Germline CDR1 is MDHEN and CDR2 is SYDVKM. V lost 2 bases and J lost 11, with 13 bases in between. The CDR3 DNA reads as TGTGCCAGCAGTTTAGACAGCCTGGGTGCCCAGCATTTT. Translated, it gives CASSLDSLGAQHF.

The DNA for the CDR3 is TGTGCTAGTGGTTTGACAGGGGGCAAGGACACTGAAGCTTTCTTT. Its protein product is CASGLTGGKDTEAFF. V and J are TRBV12-5 and TRBJ1-1, with 9 bases that match TRBD1. Germline values: CDR1 LGHNT, CDR2 FRNRAP. Germline trimming cut 2 bases from V and 3 bases from J; bases unmatched to any gene: 4. The CDR3 has 15 amino acids.

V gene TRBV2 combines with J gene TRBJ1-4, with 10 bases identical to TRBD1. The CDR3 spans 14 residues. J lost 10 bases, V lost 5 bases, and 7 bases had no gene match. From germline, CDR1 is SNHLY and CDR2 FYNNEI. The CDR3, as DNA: TGTGCCAGCAGTCCCGGGACAGGGGAAGGAAAACTGTTTTTT. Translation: CASSPGTGEGKLFF.

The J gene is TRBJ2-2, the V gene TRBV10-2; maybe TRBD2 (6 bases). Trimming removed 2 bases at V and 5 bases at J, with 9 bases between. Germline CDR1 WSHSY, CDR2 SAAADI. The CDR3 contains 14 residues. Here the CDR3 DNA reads TGCGCCAGCAGTGAGGGACTATCTACCGGGGAGCTGTTTTTT. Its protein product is CASSEGLSTGELFF.

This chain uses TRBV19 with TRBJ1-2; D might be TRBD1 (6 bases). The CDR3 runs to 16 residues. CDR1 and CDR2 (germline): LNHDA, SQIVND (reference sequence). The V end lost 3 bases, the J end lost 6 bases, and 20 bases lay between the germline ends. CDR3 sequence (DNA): TGTGCCAGTAGTATCCAATCGGGACATCGCCTCGATGGCTACACCTTC. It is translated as CASSIQSGHRLDGYTF.

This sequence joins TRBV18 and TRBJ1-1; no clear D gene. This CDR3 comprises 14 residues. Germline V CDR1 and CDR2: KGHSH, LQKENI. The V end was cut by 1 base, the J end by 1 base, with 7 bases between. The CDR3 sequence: CASSPQYGNTEAFF. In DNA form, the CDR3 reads TGTGCCAGCTCACCACAGTACGGGAACACTGAAGCTTTCTTT. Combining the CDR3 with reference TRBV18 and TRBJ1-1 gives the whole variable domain NAGVMQNPRHLVRRRGQEARLRCSPMKGHSHVYWYRQLPEEGLKFMVYLQKENIIDESGMPKERFSAEFPKEGPSILRIQQVVRGDSAAYFCASSPQYGNTEAFFGQGTRLTVV.

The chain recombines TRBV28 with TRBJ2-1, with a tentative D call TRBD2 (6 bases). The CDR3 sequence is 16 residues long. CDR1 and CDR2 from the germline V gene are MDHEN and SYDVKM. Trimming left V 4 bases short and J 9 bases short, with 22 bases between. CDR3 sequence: CASSSTGNADGGEQFF. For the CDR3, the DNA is TGTGCCAGCAGTTCGACCGGGAACGCCGACGGGGGTGAGCAGTTCTTC.

The DNA for the CDR3 is TGTGCCAGCAGCTTAGGGACTAGCGACACAGATACGCAGTATTTT. Protein sequence: CASSLGTSDTDTQYF. This chain connects TRBV11-3 to TRBJ2-3, with 9 bases identical to TRBD2. The CDR3 extends over 15 amino acids. The trim removed 1 base at V and 2 bases at J, leaving 1 base unmatched. CDR1 SGHNT and CDR2 YENEEA come from the germline V gene.

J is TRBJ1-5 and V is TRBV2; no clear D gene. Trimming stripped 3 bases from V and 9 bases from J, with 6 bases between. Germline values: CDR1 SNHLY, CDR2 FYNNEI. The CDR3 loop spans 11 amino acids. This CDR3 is CASSDPGPQHF. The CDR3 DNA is TGTGCCAGCAGTGACCCGGGGCCCCAGCATTTT.

CDR3 residues: CASSLVGAVVVYGYTF. The CDR3 region has the DNA TGTGCCAGCAGCTTAGTAGGGGCGGTGGTTGTCTATGGCTACACCTTC. This chain connects TRBV7-2 to TRBJ1-2; perhaps TRBD1 as D (5 bases). Germline values: CDR1 SGHTA, CDR2 FQGNSA. This CDR3 is built from 16 residues. V gave up 1 base and J gave up 4 bases, with 16 bases separating them.

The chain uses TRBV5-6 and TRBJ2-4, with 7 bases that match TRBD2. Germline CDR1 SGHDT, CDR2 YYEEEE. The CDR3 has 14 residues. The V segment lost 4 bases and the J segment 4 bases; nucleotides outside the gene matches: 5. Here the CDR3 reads CASSPGGIKNIQYF. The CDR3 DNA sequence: TGTGCCAGCAGCCCCGGGGGGATAAAAAACATTCAGTACTTC. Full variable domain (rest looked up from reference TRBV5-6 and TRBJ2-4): DAGVTQSPTHLIKTRGQQVTLRCSPKSGHDTVSWYQQALGQGPQFIFQYYEEEERQRGNFPDRFSGHQFPNYSSELNVNALLLGDSALYLCASSPGGIKNIQYFGAGTRLSVL.

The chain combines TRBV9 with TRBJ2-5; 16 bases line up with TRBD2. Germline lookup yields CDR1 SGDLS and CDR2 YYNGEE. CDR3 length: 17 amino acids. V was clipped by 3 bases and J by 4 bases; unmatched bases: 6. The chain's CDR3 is CASSDGTSGGARETQYF. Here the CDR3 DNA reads TGTGCCAGCAGCGACGGGACTAGCGGGGGGGCCCGAGAGACCCAGTACTTC.

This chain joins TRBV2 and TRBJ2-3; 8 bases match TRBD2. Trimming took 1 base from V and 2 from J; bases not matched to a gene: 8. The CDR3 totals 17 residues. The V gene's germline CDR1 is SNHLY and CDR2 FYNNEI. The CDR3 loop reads CASSEGSLAGFTDTQYF. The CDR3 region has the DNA TGTGCCAGCAGTGAAGGATCGCTAGCGGGCTTCACAGATACGCAGTATTTT.